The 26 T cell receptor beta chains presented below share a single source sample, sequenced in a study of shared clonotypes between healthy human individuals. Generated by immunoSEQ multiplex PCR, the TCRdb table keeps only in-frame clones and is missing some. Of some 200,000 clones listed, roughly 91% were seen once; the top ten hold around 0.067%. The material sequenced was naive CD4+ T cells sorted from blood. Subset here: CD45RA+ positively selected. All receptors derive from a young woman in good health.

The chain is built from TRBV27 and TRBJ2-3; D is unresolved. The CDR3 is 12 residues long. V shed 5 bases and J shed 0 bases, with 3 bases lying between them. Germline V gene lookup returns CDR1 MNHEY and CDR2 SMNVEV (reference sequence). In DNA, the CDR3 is TGTGCCAGCAGTCAAAGCACAGATACGCAGTATTTT. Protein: CASSQSTDTQYF.

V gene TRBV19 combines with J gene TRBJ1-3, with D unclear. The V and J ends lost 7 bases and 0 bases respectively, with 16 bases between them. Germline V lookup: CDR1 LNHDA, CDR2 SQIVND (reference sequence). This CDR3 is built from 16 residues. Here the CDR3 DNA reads TGTGCCAGTATGGGGATCGGACTGAGCTCTGGAAACACCATATATTTT. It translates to CASMGIGLSSGNTIYF. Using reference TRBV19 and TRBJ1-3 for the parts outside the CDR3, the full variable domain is DGGITQSPKYLFRKEGQNVTLSCEQNLNHDAMYWYRQDPGQGLRLIYYSQIVNDFQKGDIAEGYSVSREKKESFPLTVTSAQKNPTAFYLCASMGIGLSSGNTIYFGEGSWLTVV.

The DNA for the CDR3 is TGTGCCAGCAGTTCGGGACTAGCGGGAGGGTACGAGCAGTACTTC. Its translation: CASSSGLAGGYEQYF. The rearrangement uses TRBV28 and TRBJ2-7, with TRBD2 matching over 16 bases. Trimming cost V 4 bases and J 4 bases; bases outside gene matches: 1. Germline lookup yields CDR1 MDHEN and CDR2 SYDVKM. There are 15 residues in the CDR3. The whole variable domain, remainder taken from reference TRBV28 and TRBJ2-7, is DVKVTQSSRYLVKRTGEKVFLECVQDMDHENMFWYRQDPGLGLRLIYFSYDVKMKEKGDIPEGYSVSREKKERFSLILESASTNQTSMYLCASSSGLAGGYEQYFGPGTRLTVT.

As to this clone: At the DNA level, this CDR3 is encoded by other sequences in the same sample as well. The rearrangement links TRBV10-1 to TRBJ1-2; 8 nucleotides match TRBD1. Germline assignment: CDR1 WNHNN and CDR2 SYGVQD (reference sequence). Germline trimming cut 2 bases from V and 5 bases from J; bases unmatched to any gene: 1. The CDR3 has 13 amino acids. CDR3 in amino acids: CASSEGTGYGYTF. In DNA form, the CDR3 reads TGCGCCAGCAGTGAGGGGACAGGATATGGCTACACCTTC.

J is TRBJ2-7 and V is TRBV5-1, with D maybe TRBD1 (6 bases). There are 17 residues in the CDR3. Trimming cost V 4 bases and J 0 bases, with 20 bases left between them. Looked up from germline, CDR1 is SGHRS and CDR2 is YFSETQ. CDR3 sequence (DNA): TGCGCCAGCAGCGCCTTACAGGGCGGTCGTAGCTCCTACGAGCAGTACTTC. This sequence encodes CASSALQGGRSSYEQYF.

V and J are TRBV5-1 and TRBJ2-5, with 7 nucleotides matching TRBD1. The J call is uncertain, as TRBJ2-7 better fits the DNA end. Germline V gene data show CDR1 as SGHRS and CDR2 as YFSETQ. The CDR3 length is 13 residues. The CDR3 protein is CASSIGQDYEQYF. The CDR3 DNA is TGCGCCAGCAGCATCGGACAGGACTACGAGCAGTACTTC.

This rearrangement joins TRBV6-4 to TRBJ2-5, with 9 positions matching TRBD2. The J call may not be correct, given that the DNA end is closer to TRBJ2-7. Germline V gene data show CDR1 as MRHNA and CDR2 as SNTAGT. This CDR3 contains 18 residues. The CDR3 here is CASSARGVIVREGDEQYF. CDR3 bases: TGTGCCAGCAGTGCTCGGGGGGTAATCGTGCGGGAGGGGGACGAGCAGTACTTC.

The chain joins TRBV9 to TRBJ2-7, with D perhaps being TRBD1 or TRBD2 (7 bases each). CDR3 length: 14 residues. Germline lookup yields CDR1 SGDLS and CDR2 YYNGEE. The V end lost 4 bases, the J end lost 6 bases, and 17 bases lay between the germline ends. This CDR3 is CASSFQGGFSEQYF. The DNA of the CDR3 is TGTGCCAGCAGCTTTCAGGGGGGGTTTAGCGAGCAGTACTTC.

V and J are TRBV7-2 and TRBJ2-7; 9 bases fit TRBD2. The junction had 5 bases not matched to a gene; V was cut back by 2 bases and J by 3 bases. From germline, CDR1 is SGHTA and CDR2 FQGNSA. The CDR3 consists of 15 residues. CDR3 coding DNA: TGTGCCAGCAGCTTATTTCCTAGCGGGATCTACGAGCAGTACTTC. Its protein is CASSLFPSGIYEQYF.

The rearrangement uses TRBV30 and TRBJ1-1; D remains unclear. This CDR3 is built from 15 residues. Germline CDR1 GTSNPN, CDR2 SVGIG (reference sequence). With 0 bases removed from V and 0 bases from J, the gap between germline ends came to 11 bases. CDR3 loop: CAWSVPPRMNTEAFF. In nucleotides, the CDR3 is TGTGCCTGGAGTGTACCTCCCCGCATGAACACTGAAGCTTTCTTT.

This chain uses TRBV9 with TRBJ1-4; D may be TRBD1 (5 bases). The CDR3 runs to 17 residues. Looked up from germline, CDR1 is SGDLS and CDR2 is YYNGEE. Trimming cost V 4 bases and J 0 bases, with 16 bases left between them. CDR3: CASSFSRGTTTNEKLFF. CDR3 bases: TGTGCCAGCAGCTTTAGCCGGGGCACTACAACTAATGAAAAACTGTTTTTT.

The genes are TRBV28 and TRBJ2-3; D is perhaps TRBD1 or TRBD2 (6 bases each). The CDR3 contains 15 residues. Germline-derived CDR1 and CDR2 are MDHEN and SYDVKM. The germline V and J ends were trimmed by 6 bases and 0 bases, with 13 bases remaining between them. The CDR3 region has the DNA TGTGCCAGCAGCCCCACGGGGGCGAGCACAGATACGCAGTATTTT. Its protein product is CASSPTGASTDTQYF.

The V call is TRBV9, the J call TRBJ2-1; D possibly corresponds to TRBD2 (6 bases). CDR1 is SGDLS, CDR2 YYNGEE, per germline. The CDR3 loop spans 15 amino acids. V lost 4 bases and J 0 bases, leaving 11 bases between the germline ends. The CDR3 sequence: CASSSGLPSYNEQFF. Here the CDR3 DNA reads TGTGCCAGCAGCTCAGGACTACCCTCCTACAATGAGCAGTTCTTC.

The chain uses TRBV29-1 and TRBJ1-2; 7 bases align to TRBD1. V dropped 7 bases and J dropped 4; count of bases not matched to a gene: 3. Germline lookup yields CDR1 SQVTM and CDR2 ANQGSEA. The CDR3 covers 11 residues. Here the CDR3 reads CSGGDSYGYTF. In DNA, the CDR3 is TGCAGCGGAGGGGACAGCTATGGCTACACCTTC.

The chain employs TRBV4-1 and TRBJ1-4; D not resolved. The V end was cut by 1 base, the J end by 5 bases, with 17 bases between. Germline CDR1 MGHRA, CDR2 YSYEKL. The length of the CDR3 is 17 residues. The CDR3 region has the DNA TGCGCCAGCAGCCAAGGAGCCTTGCTTAGGGTGAATGAAAAACTGTTTTTT. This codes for CASSQGALLRVNEKLFF.

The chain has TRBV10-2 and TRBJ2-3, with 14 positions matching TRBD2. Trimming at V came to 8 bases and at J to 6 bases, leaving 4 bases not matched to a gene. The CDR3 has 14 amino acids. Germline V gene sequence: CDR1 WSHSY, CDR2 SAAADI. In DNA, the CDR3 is TGCGCCAGCGGGACTAGCGGGAGACGTGATACGCAGTATTTT. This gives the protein CASGTSGRRDTQYF.

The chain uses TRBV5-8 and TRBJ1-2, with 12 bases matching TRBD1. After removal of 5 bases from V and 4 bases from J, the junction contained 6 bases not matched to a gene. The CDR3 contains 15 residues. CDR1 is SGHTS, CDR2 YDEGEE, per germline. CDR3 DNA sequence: TGTGCCAGCAGAAAGGGACAGGGGGCGTCCTATGGCTACACCTTC. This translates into CASRKGQGASYGYTF.

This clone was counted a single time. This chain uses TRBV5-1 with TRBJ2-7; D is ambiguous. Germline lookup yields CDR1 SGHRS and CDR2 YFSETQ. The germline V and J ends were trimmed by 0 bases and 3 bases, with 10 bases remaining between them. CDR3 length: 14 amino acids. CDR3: CASSLGWGNYEQYF. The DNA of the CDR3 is TGCGCCAGCAGCTTGGGGTGGGGAAACTACGAGCAGTACTTC.

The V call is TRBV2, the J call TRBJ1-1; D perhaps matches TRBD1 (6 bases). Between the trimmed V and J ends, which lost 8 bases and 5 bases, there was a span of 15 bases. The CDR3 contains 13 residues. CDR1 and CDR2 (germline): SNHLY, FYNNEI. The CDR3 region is CASEGMGATEAFF. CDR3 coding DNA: TGTGCCAGCGAAGGGATGGGGGCTACTGAAGCTTTCTTT.

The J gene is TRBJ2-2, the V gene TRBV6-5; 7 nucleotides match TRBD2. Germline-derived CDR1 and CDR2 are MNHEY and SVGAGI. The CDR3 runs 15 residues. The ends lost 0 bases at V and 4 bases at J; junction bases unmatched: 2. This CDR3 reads CASSYSLAITGELFF. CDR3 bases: TGTGCCAGCAGTTACTCACTAGCGATCACCGGGGAGCTGTTTTTT.

In DNA, the CDR3 is TGTGCCACCAGCAGAGGATTGCAGGCTAACTATGGCTACACCTTC. Its protein product is CATSRGLQANYGYTF. The gene calls are TRBV15 and TRBJ1-2; no reliable D call. V gave up 1 base and J gave up 0 bases, with 9 bases separating them. Germline CDR1 and CDR2: LNHNV and YYDKDF (reference sequence). The CDR3 runs to 15 residues.

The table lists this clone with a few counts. The CDR3 DNA is TGCGCCAGCCATAGTACAGGGCCCGGGGAGCTGTTTTTT. It is translated as CASHSTGPGELFF. This chain joins TRBV5-1 and TRBJ2-2; a possible D gene is TRBD1 (6 bases). V shed 7 bases and J shed 6 bases, with 13 bases lying between them. This CDR3 has 13 amino acids. Germline CDR1 SGHRS, CDR2 YFSETQ.

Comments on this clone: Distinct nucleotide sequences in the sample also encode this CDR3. CDR3 sequence reads: CASSFGGQIYEQYF. CDR3 bases: TGTGCCAGCAGTTTTGGCGGGCAGATCTACGAGCAGTACTTC. The chain uses TRBV28 and TRBJ2-7, with D possibly matching TRBD2 (5 bases). The CDR3 runs 14 residues. V lost 3 bases, J lost 3 bases, and 12 bases lay in between. CDR1 and CDR2 (germline): MDHEN, SYDVKM.

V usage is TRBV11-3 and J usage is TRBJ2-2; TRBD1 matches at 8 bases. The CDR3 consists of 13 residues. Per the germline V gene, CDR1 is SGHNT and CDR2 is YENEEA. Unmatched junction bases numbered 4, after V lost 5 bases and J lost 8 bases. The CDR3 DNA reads TGTGCCAGCAGCGTGGACAGGGCGGGGGAGCTGTTTTTT. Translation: CASSVDRAGELFF.

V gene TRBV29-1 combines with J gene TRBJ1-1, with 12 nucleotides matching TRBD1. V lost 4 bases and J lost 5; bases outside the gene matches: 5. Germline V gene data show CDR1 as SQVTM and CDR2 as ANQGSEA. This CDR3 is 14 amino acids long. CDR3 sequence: CSVAGQGAGTEAFF. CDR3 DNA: TGCAGCGTTGCGGGACAGGGGGCCGGAACTGAAGCTTTCTTT.

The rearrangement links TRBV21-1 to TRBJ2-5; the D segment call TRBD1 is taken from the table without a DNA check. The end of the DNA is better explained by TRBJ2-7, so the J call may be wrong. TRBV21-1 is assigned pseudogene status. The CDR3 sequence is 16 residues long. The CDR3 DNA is TGTGCCAGCAGCAAAGGTGTCAGGCCTGAGAGCTACGAGCAGTACTTC. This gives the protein CASSKGVRPESYEQYF.